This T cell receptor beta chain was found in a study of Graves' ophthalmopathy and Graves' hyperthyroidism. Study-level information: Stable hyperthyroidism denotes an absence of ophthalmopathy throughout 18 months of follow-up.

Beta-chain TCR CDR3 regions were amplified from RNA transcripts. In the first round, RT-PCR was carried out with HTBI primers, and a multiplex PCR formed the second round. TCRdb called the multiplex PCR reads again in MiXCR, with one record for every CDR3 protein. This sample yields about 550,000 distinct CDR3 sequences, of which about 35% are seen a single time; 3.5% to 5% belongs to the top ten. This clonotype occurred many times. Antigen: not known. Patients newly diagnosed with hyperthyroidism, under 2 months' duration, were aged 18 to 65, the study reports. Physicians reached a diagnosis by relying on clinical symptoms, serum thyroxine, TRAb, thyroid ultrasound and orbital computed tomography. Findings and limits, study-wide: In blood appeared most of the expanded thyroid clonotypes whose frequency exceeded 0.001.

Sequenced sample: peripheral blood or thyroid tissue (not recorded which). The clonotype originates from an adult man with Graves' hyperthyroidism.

The CDR3 loop is CASSPVLRDSEAFF. In nucleotides, the CDR3 is TGTGCCAGCAGCCCCGTCCTCCGGGACAGTGAAGCTTTCTTT. The gene calls are TRBV9 and TRBJ1-1, with 7 bases identical to TRBD1. Unmatched junction bases numbered 10, after V lost 4 bases and J lost 7 bases. Looked up from germline, CDR1 is SGDLS and CDR2 is YYNGEE. The CDR3 spans 14 residues.